Described below is a single T cell receptor beta chain sequence and its context. Clones were sequenced by immunoSEQ multiplex PCR, and TCRdb holds only the in-frame ones, with some missing. Of 200,000 to 250,000 clones listed, about four fifths were seen once; the top ten hold around 4.6%. This sample stems from a study of blood T cell repertoires in COVID-19. From germline, CDR1 is LGHNA and CDR2 YSLEER. The V and J ends lost 1 base and 2 bases, in that order; junction bases with no gene match: 4. The CDR3 contains 15 residues. The sequencing sample was made of PBMCs or T cells enriched from blood (not recorded which). The receptor's source is a woman aged 45-65 years who had been exposed to COVID-19. The rearrangement joins TRBV4-3 to TRBJ2-7, with 8 bases that match TRBD1. This chain's CDR3 is CASSQGGQGPYEQYF. DNA for the CDR3: TGCGCCAGCAGCCAAGGAGGACAGGGTCCCTACGAGCAGTACTTC.